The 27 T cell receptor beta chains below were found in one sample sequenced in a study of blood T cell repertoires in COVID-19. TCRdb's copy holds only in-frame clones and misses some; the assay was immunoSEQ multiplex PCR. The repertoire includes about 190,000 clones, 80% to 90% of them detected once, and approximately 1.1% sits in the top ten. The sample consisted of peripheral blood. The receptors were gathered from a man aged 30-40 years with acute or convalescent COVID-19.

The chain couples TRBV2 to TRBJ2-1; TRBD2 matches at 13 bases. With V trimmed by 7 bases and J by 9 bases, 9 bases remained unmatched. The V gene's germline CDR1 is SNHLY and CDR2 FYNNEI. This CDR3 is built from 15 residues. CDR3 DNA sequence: TGTGCCAGCACCACACGGACTAGCGGGAGTGTTGAGCAGTTCTTC. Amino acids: CASTTRTSGSVEQFF.

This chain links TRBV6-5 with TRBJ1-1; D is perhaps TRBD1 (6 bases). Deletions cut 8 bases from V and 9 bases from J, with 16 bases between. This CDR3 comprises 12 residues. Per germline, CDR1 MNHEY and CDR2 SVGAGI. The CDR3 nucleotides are TGTGCCAGCGCAAGGGGGGAGGGGAAAGCTTTCTTT. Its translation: CASARGEGKAFF.

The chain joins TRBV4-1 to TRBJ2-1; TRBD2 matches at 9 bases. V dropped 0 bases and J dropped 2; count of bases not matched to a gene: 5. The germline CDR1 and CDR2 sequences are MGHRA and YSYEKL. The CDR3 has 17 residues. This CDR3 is CASSQEPSGVTYNEQFF. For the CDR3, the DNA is TGCGCCAGCAGCCAAGAACCTAGCGGGGTTACCTACAATGAGCAGTTCTTC.

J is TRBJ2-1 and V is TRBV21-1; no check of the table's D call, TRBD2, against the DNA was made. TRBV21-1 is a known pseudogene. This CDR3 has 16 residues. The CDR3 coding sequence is TGTGCCAGCAGCAAAGCGCTACGGGTTTGGGACAATGAGCAGTTCTTC. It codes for CASSKALRVWDNEQFF.

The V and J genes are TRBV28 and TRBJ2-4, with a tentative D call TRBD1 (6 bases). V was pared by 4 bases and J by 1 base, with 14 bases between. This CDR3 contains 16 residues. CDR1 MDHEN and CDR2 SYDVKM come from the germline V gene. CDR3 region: CASSSQGARAKNIQYF. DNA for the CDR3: TGTGCCAGCAGTTCACAGGGTGCAAGGGCCAAAAACATTCAGTACTTC. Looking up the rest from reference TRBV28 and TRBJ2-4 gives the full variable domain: DVKVTQSSRYLVKRTGEKVFLECVQDMDHENMFWYRQDPGLGLRLIYFSYDVKMKEKGDIPEGYSVSREKKERFSLILESASTNQTSMYLCASSSQGARAKNIQYFGAGTRLSVL.

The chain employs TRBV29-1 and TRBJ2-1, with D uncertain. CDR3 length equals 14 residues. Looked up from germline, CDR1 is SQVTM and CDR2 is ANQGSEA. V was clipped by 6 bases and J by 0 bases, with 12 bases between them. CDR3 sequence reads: CSVPWRSSYNEQFF. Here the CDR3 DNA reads TGCAGCGTCCCGTGGCGGAGCTCCTACAATGAGCAGTTCTTC.

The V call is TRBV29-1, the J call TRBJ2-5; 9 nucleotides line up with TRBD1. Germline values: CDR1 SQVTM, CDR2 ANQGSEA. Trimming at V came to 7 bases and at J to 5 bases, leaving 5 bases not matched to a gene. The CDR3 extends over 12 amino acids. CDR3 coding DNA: TGCAGCGGCAAGACAGGGGGTGAGACCCAGTACTTC. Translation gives CSGKTGGETQYF. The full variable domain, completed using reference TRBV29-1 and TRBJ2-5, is SAVISQKPSRDICQRGTSLTIQCQVDSQVTMMFWYRQQPGQSLTLIATANQGSEATYESGFVIDKFPISRPNLTFSTLTVSNMSPEDSSIYLCSGKTGGETQYFGPGTRLLVL.

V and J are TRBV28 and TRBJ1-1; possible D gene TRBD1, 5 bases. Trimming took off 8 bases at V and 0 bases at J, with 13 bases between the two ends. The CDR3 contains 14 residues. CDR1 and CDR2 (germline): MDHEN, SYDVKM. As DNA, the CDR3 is TGTGCCAGCGGCCGGGGGAACATGAACACTGAAGCTTTCTTT. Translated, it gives CASGRGNMNTEAFF.

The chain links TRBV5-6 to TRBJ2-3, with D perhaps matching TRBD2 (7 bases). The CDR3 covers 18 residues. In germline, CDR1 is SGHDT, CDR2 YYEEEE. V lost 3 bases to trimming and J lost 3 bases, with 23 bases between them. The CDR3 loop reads CASSSLGGAPGATDTQYF. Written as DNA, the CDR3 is TGTGCCAGCAGCTCCTTAGGGGGGGCCCCGGGGGCAACAGATACGCAGTATTTT.

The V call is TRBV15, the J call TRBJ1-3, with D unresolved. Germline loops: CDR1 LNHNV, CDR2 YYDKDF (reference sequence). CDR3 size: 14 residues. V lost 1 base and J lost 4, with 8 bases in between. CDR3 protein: CATSRGTRGNTIYF. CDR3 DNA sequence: TGTGCCACCAGCAGAGGGACTCGAGGAAACACCATATATTTT.

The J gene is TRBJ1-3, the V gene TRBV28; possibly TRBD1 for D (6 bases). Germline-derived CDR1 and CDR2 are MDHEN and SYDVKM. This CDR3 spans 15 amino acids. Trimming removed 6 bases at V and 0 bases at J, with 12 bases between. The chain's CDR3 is CASREDRSSGNTIYF. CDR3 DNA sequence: TGTGCCAGCAGGGAGGACAGAAGCTCTGGAAACACCATATATTTT.

The CDR3 coding sequence is TGTGCCAGCAGCTCCCGGAGGCGGAACACTGAAGCTTTCTTT. This encodes CASSSRRRNTEAFF. The V gene is TRBV7-9, the J gene TRBJ1-1; D remains unclear. The CDR3 consists of 14 residues. From germline, CDR1 is SEHNR and CDR2 FQNEAQ (reference sequence). The V end was cut by 4 bases, the J end by 1 base, with 10 bases between.

The CDR3 reads CASSIRGLGGNTIYF. The CDR3 DNA reads TGTGCCAGCAGTATAAGGGGGCTAGGTGGAAACACCATATATTTT. V is TRBV27 and J is TRBJ1-3; 7 bases match TRBD1. Unmatched junction bases numbered 7, after V lost 5 bases and J lost 3 bases. CDR3 length equals 15 residues. CDR1 and CDR2 from the germline V gene are MNHEY and SMNVEV (reference sequence).

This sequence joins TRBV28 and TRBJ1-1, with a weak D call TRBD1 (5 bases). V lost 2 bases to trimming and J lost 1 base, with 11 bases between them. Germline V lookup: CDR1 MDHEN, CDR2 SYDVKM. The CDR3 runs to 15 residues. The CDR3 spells CASSLGRARNTEAFF. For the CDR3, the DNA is TGTGCCAGCAGTTTAGGCAGGGCGAGGAACACTGAAGCTTTCTTT.

The CDR3 loop is CASSYRRGGTDTQYF. Written as DNA, the CDR3 is TGTGCCAGCAGCTACCGACGGGGGGGCACAGATACGCAGTATTTT. The rearrangement uses TRBV13 and TRBJ2-3, with TRBD2 matching over 7 bases. Unmatched junction bases numbered 5, after V lost 4 bases and J lost 1 base. The length of the CDR3 is 15 residues. Per germline, CDR1 PRHDT and CDR2 FYEKMQ (reference sequence).

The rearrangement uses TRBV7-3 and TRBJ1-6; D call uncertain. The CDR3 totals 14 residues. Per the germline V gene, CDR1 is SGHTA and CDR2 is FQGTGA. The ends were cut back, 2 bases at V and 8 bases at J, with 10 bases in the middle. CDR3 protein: CASSLESQDSPLHF. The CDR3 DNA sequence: TGTGCCAGCAGCTTAGAGAGTCAGGATTCACCCCTCCACTTT.

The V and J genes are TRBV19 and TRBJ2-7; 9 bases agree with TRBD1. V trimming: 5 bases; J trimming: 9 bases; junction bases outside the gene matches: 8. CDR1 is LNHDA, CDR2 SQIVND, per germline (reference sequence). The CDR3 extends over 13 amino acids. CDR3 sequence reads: CASSPWTGERQYF. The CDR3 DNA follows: TGTGCCAGTAGTCCATGGACAGGGGAGAGGCAGTACTTC. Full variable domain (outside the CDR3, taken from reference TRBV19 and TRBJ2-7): DGGITQSPKYLFRKEGQNVTLSCEQNLNHDAMYWYRQDPGQGLRLIYYSQIVNDFQKGDIAEGYSVSREKKESFPLTVTSAQKNPTAFYLCASSPWTGERQYFGPGTRLTVT.

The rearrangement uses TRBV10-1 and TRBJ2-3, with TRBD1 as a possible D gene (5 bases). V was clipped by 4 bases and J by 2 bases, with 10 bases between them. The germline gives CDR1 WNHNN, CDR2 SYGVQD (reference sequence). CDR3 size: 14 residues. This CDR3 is CASSASGFTDTQYF. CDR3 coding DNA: TGCGCCAGCAGTGCTTCAGGGTTCACAGATACGCAGTATTTT.

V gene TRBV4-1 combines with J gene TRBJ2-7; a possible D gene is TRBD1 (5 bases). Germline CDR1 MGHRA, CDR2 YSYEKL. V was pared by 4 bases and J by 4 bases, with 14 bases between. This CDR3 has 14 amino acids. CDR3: CASSPSGNGYEQYF. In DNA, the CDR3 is TGCGCCAGCAGCCCATCAGGGAACGGGTACGAGCAGTACTTC.

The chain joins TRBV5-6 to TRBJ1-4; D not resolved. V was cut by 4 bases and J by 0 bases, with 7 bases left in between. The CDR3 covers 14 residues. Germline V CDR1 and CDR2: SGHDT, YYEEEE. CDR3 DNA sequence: TGTGCCAGCAGCCCACAGTCAACTAATGAAAAACTGTTTTTT. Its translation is CASSPQSTNEKLFF.

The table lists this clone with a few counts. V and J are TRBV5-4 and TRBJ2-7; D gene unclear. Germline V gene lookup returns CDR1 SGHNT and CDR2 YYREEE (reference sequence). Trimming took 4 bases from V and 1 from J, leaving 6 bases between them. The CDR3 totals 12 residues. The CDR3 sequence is CASSIESYEQYF. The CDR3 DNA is TGTGCCAGCAGCATAGAATCCTACGAGCAGTACTTC. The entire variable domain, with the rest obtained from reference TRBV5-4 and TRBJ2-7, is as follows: ETGVTQSPTHLIKTRGQQVTLRCSSQSGHNTVSWYQQALGQGPQFIFQYYREEENGRGNFPPRFSGLQFPNYSSELNVNALELDDSALYLCASSIESYEQYFGPGTRLTVT.

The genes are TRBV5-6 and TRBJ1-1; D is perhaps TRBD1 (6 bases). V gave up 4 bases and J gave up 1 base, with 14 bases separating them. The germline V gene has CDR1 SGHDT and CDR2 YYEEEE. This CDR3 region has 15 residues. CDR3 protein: CASSDGQWKNTEAFF. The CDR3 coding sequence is TGTGCCAGCAGCGACGGACAGTGGAAGAACACTGAAGCTTTCTTT.

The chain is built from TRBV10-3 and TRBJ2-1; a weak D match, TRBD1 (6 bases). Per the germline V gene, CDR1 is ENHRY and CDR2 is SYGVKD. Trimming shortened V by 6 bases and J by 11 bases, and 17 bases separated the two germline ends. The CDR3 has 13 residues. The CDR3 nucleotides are TGTGCCATCAGATCCAGGGGCGCCTTCAAGCAGTTCTTC. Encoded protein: CAIRSRGAFKQFF.

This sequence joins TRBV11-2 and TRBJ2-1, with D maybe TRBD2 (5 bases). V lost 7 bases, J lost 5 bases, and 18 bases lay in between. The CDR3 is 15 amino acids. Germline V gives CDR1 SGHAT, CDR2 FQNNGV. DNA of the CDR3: TGTGCCAGCACCCCGGGGTCTTACACTGACAATGAGCAGTTCTTC. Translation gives CASTPGSYTDNEQFF.

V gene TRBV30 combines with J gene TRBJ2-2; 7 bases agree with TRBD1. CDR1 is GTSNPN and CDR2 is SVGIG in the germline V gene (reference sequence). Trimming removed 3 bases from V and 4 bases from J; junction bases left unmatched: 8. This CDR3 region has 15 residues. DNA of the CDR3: TGTGCCTGGAGAGCAGTAAGGGGGCTCACCGGGGAGCTGTTTTTT. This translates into CAWRAVRGLTGELFF. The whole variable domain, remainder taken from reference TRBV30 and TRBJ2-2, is SQTIHQWPATLVQPVGSPLSLECTVEGTSNPNLYWYRQAAGRGLQLLFYSVGIGQISSEVPQNLSASRPQDRQFILSSKKLLLSDSGFYLCAWRAVRGLTGELFFGEGSRLTVL.

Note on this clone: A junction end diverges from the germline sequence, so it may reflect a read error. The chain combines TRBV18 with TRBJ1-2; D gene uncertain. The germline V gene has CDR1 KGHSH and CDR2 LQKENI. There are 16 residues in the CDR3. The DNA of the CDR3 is TGTACCAGCTCACTCGGGCGGCCTCGAGGGAACTATGGCTACACCTTC. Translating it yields CTSSLGRPRGNYGYTF.

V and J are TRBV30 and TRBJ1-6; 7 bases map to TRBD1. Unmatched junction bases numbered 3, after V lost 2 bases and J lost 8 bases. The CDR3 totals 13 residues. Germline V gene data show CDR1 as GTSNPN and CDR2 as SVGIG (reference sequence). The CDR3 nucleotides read TGTGCCTGGAGTAGTCAGGGGGATTCACCCCTCCACTTT. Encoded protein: CAWSSQGDSPLHF. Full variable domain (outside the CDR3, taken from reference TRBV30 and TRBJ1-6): SQTIHQWPATLVQPVGSPLSLECTVEGTSNPNLYWYRQAAGRGLQLLFYSVGIGQISSEVPQNLSASRPQDRQFILSSKKLLLSDSGFYLCAWSSQGDSPLHFGNGTRLTVT.